These 20 T cell receptor beta chains originate from one sample sequenced in a study of control samples from healthy donors and cancer patients. Some clones are missing from TCRdb's copy, which holds only in-frame ones; the method was immunoSEQ multiplex PCR. The sample consists of about 52,000 clones, 85% to 95% of them appearing once. The sequencing input was blood. These receptors were collected from a man aged 25-45 years in good health.

This chain connects TRBV27 to TRBJ2-7; the D is unclear. The germline V and J ends were trimmed by 5 bases and 5 bases, with 19 bases remaining between them. The CDR3 length is 15 residues. CDR1 and CDR2 from the germline V gene are MNHEY and SMNVEV (reference sequence). The CDR3 nucleotides read TGTGCCAGCAGTCCGAAGTACCTCAGGACCCACGAGCAGTACTTC. Its protein product is CASSPKYLRTHEQYF.

This chain joins TRBV11-2 and TRBJ2-6; 8 positions match TRBD1. Germline V gene data show CDR1 as SGHAT and CDR2 as FQNNGV. Trimming removed 8 bases from V and 3 bases from J; junction bases left unmatched: 18. CDR3 length equals 19 residues. The CDR3 coding sequence is TGTGCCAGCCTCCTCCGGGACAGGAGAGGAAGGGATGGGGCCAACGTCCTGACTTTC. Protein sequence: CASLLRDRRGRDGANVLTF.

The chain employs TRBV6-5 and TRBJ2-7, with 8 positions matching TRBD2. CDR1 is MNHEY, CDR2 SVGAGI, per germline. V was pared by 7 bases and J by 2 bases, with 7 bases of the junction left unmatched. The CDR3 covers 14 residues. The CDR3 bases are TGTGCCAGCACCGCGACTAGCGAGGCCTACGAGCAGTACTTC. It specifies CASTATSEAYEQYF.

The J gene is TRBJ2-7, the V gene TRBV6-5; the match to TRBD2 covers 7 bases. Germline values: CDR1 MNHEY, CDR2 SVGAGI. CDR3 length equals 14 residues. Trimming at V came to 6 bases and at J to 0 bases, leaving 5 bases not matched to a gene. The CDR3 region has the DNA TGTGCCAGCAGCTTACTAGCGTTCTCCTACGAGCAGTACTTC. Its protein is CASSLLAFSYEQYF.

The chain uses TRBV30 and TRBJ2-7, with D perhaps matching TRBD1 (6 bases). The V end lost 5 bases, the J end lost 4 bases, and 18 bases lay between the germline ends. There are 14 residues in the CDR3. CDR1 and CDR2 (germline): GTSNPN, SVGIG (reference sequence). The CDR3 nucleotides read TGTGCCTGGGCAGAACAGGGAGAACTTTACGAGCAGTACTTC. Translating gives CAWAEQGELYEQYF. Drawing the rest from reference TRBV30 and TRBJ2-7, the complete variable domain is SQTIHQWPATLVQPVGSPLSLECTVEGTSNPNLYWYRQAAGRGLQLLFYSVGIGQISSEVPQNLSASRPQDRQFILSSKKLLLSDSGFYLCAWAEQGELYEQYFGPGTRLTVT.

This chain connects TRBV19 to TRBJ1-2; D unresolved. Germline CDR1 LNHDA, CDR2 SQIVND (reference sequence). V gave up 1 base and J gave up 5 bases, with 11 bases separating them. This CDR3 region has 14 residues. The CDR3 is CASSIAGGLYGYTF. The CDR3 bases are TGTGCCAGTAGTATAGCTGGAGGGTTATATGGCTACACCTTC.

In this sample, this clone turned up once. The V and J genes are TRBV3-1 (or the pseudogene TRBV3-2) and TRBJ2-1; D is tentatively TRBD1 or TRBD2 (7 bases each). The CDR3 spans 16 residues. V gave up 11 bases and J gave up 4 bases, with 24 bases separating them. Germline CDR1 reads LGHDT; CDR2 reads YNNKEL (reference sequence). The CDR3 region is CAPSHHARGGYNEQFF. CDR3 nucleotide sequence: TGTGCCCCCAGCCACCACGCCAGGGGGGGGTACAATGAGCAGTTCTTC.

The J gene is TRBJ2-7, the V gene TRBV7-2, with D perhaps matching TRBD2 (6 bases). CDR1 and CDR2 from the germline V gene are SGHTA and FQGNSA. The CDR3 sequence is 15 residues long. The V gene lost 1 base and the J gene lost 0 bases, with 10 bases spanning the gap. This CDR3 reads CASSLGRDHSYEQYF. The CDR3 DNA sequence: TGTGCCAGCAGCTTAGGGCGGGACCACTCCTACGAGCAGTACTTC.

The V call is TRBV18, the J call TRBJ1-1; a weak D match, TRBD1 (5 bases). Germline CDR1 KGHSH, CDR2 LQKENI. The V and J ends lost 1 base and 7 bases respectively, with 13 bases between them. This CDR3 spans 14 amino acids. The CDR3 DNA reads as TGTGCCAGCTCACCACAGGGGAATTCTCTTGAAGCTTTCTTT. It specifies CASSPQGNSLEAFF. Filled out from reference TRBV18 and TRBJ1-1, the complete variable domain reads NAGVMQNPRHLVRRRGQEARLRCSPMKGHSHVYWYRQLPEEGLKFMVYLQKENIIDESGMPKERFSAEFPKEGPSILRIQQVVRGDSAAYFCASSPQGNSLEAFFGQGTRLTVV.

The sample holds one count of this clone. This chain uses TRBV9 with TRBJ2-3; 7 bases are a match to TRBD2. Unmatched junction bases numbered 7, after V lost 0 bases and J lost 0 bases. Germline values: CDR1 SGDLS, CDR2 YYNGEE. The CDR3 is 17 residues long. The CDR3 protein is CASSVGGLAASTDTQYF. The DNA for the CDR3 is TGTGCCAGCAGCGTAGGTGGGCTAGCGGCAAGCACAGATACGCAGTATTTT.

The chain joins TRBV6-2 or TRBV6-3 to TRBJ2-5; 10 nucleotides line up with TRBD1. Germline loops: CDR1 MNHEY, CDR2 SVGEGT. The CDR3 covers 14 residues. V gave up 4 bases and J gave up 5 bases; unmatched junction bases: 4. The CDR3 region is CASSSGQGRETQYF. The CDR3 coding sequence is TGTGCCAGCAGTTCGGGACAGGGGAGGGAGACCCAGTACTTC.

This rearrangement joins TRBV28 to TRBJ1-5; possible D gene TRBD1, 5 bases. The V end lost 5 bases, the J end lost 7 bases, and 15 bases lay between the germline ends. Germline CDR1 reads MDHEN; CDR2 reads SYDVKM. CDR3 size: 14 residues. The CDR3 DNA sequence: TGTGCCAGCAGTATAACGGGGGGTGTGCAGCCCCAGCATTTT. It translates to CASSITGGVQPQHF. The variable domain in full, with the rest retrieved from reference TRBV28 and TRBJ1-5, is DVKVTQSSRYLVKRTGEKVFLECVQDMDHENMFWYRQDPGLGLRLIYFSYDVKMKEKGDIPEGYSVSREKKERFSLILESASTNQTSMYLCASSITGGVQPQHFGDGTRLSIL.

The chain combines TRBV6-1 with TRBJ2-1; D is uncertain. Trimming stripped 2 bases from V and 6 bases from J, with 17 bases between. Germline CDR1 MNHNS, CDR2 SASEGT. This CDR3 is 16 amino acids long. CDR3 protein: CASSEKEGDTTNEQFF. CDR3 bases: TGTGCCAGCAGTGAAAAGGAAGGAGATACAACCAATGAGCAGTTCTTC.

This clone came up once. The V and J genes are TRBV5-6 and TRBJ2-7; TRBD2 agrees at 7 bases. V trimming: 1 base; J trimming: 9 bases; junction bases outside the gene matches: 7. The V gene's germline CDR1 is SGHDT and CDR2 YYEEEE. CDR3 length: 13 amino acids. The CDR3 coding sequence is TGTGCCAGCAGCTTGAAGGGCGGGAGAACGCAGTACTTC. Its protein is CASSLKGGRTQYF.

The gene calls are TRBV19 and TRBJ2-6, with 8 bases matching TRBD1. V lost 5 bases to trimming and J lost 3 bases; unmatched junction nucleotides: 3. This CDR3 is built from 15 residues. Per germline, CDR1 LNHDA and CDR2 SQIVND (reference sequence). CDR3 in amino acids: CASSSRGLGANVLTF. The DNA of the CDR3 is TGTGCCAGTAGTTCCAGGGGGCTTGGGGCCAACGTCCTGACTTTC.

The chain combines TRBV5-4 with TRBJ2-3; 9 nucleotides line up with TRBD1. CDR1 SGHNT and CDR2 YYREEE come from the germline V gene (reference sequence). This CDR3 is built from 16 residues. The ends lost 7 bases at V and 1 base at J; junction bases unmatched: 10. CDR3 in DNA: TGTGCCAGCGGCCGGGGAAGACAGGGGGGCACAGATACGCAGTATTTT. Residues: CASGRGRQGGTDTQYF. The variable domain in full, completed from reference TRBV5-4 and TRBJ2-3, reads ETGVTQSPTHLIKTRGQQVTLRCSSQSGHNTVSWYQQALGQGPQFIFQYYREEENGRGNFPPRFSGLQFPNYSSELNVNALELDDSALYLCASGRGRQGGTDTQYFGPGTRLTVL.

The rearrangement uses TRBV6-1 and TRBJ1-5; a possible D gene is TRBD1 (6 bases). Germline V gene data show CDR1 as MNHNS and CDR2 as SASEGT. This CDR3 is built from 13 residues. V shed 2 bases and J shed 5 bases, with 7 bases lying between them. CDR3 bases: TGTGCCAGCAGTGAACAGGGGCATCAGCCCCAGCATTTT. Protein sequence: CASSEQGHQPQHF.

The chain uses TRBV7-9 and TRBJ1-4; D is ambiguous. V was pared by 5 bases and J by 0 bases, with 16 bases between. Germline CDR1 is SEHNR and CDR2 is FQNEAQ (reference sequence). This CDR3 is 17 amino acids long. CDR3 sequence (DNA): TGTGCCAGCAGCCCGTTAGGGAGAGTGGCAACTAATGAAAAACTGTTTTTT. Translated, it gives CASSPLGRVATNEKLFF. Complete variable domain (other parts from reference TRBV7-9 and TRBJ1-4): DTGVSQNPRHKITKRGQNVTFRCDPISEHNRLYWYRQTLGQGPEFLTYFQNEAQLEKSRLLSDRFSAERPKGSFSTLEIQRTEQGDSAMYLCASSPLGRVATNEKLFFGSGTQLSVL.

This chain connects TRBV4-2 to TRBJ1-4, with 11 bases fitting TRBD1. Germline lookup yields CDR1 LGHNA and CDR2 YNFKEQ. Unmatched junction bases numbered 16, after V lost 2 bases and J lost 11 bases. CDR3 length: 18 residues. The CDR3 DNA sequence: TGTGCCAGCAGCCAAAAATCGGGGGCCGGGACAGGGGGATTGAAACTGTTTTTT. It encodes CASSQKSGAGTGGLKLFF.

This sequence joins TRBV30 and TRBJ2-3; unclear D gene. Germline values: CDR1 GTSNPN, CDR2 SVGIG (reference sequence). CDR3 length: 11 residues. V lost 1 base to trimming and J lost 10 bases, with 9 bases between them. The CDR3 DNA reads as TGTGCCTGGAGTGAAGGGTGGGCGCAGTATTTT. It encodes CAWSEGWAQYF.